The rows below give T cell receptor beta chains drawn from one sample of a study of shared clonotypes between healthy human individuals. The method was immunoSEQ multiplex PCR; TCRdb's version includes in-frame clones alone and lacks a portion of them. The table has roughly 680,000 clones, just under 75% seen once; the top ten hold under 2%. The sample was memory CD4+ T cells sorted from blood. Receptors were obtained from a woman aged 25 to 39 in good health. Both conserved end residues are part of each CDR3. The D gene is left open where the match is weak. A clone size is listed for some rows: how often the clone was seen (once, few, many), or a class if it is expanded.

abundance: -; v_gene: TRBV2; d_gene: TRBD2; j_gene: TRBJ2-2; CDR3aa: CASSDGLAGLGELFF; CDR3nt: TGTGCCAGCAGTGACGGGTTAGCGGGACTCGGGGAGCTGTTTTTT
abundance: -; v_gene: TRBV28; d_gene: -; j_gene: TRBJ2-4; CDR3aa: CASSSRYSGRIAKNIQYF; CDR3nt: TGTGCCAGCAGCTCACGATATAGCGGAAGAATAGCCAAAAACATTCAGTACTTC
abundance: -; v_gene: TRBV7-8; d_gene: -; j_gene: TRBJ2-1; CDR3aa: CASSLGPGFDEQFF; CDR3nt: TGTGCCAGCAGCTTAGGTCCAGGTTTTGATGAGCAGTTCTTC
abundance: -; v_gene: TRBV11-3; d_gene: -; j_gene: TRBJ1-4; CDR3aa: CASSSGRGEKLFF; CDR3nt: TGTGCCAGCAGCTCCGGACGGGGGGAAAAACTGTTTTTT
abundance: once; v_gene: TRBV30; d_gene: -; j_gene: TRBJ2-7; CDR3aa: CAWSVYSRRNEQYF; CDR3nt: TGTGCCTGGAGTGTATATTCGAGGAGGAACGAGCAGTACTTC
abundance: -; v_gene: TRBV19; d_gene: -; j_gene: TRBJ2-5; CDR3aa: CASSSGVETQYF; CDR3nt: TGTGCCAGTAGTTCAGGGGTTGAGACCCAGTACTTC
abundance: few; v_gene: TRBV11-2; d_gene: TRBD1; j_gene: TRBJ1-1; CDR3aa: CASSLQGAGTEAFF; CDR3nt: TGTGCCAGCAGCTTACAGGGGGCAGGGACTGAAGCTTTCTTT
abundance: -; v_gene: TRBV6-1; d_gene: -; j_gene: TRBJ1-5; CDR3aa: CASSQEGGGGQPQHF; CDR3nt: TGTGCCAGCAGTCAGGAAGGGGGAGGGGGGCAGCCCCAGCATTTT
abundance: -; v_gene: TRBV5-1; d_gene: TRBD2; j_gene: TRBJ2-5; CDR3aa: CASRPVKASGAETQYF; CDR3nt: TGCGCCAGCAGACCCGTGAAGGCTAGCGGGGCGGAGACCCAGTACTTC
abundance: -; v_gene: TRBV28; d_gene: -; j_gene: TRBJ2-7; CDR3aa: CASSRNLYGEQYF; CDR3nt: TGTGCCAGCAGTAGAAACCTGTACGGGGAGCAGTACTTC
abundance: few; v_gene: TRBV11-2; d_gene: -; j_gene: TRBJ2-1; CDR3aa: CASSLIWVGYNEQFF; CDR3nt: TGTGCCAGCAGCTTAATTTGGGTCGGATACAATGAGCAGTTCTTC
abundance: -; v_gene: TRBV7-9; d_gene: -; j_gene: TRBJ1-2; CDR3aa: CASSSLTEGYGYTF; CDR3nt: TGTGCCAGCAGCTCCCTGACCGAGGGCTATGGCTACACCTTC
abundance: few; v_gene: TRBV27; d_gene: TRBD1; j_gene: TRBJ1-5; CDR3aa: CASSLTTGQPNQPQHF; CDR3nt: TGTGCCAGCAGCCTCACGACAGGGCAGCCCAATCAGCCCCAGCATTTT
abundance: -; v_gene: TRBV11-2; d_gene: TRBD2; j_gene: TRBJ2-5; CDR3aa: CASSLGTSLETQYF; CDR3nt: TGTGCCAGCAGCTTAGGGACTAGTTTGGAGACCCAGTACTTC
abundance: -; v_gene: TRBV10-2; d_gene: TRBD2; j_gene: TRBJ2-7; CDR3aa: CASRTLAGEVHEQYF; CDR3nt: TGCGCCAGCAGAACATTAGCGGGAGAAGTCCACGAGCAGTACTTC
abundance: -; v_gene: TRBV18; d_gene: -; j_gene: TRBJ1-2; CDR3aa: CASSPPRAGIGYGYTF; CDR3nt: TGTGCCAGCTCACCACCACGCGCAGGGATCGGGTATGGCTACACCTTC
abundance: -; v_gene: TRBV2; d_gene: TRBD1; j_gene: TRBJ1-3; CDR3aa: CASAPGTGGNTIYF; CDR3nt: TGTGCCAGTGCTCCCGGGACAGGGGGGAACACCATATATTTT
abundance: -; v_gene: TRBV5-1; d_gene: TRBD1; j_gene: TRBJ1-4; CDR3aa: CASSSQGASTNEKLFF; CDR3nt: TGCGCCAGCAGCTCTCAGGGGGCTTCGACTAATGAAAAACTGTTTTTT
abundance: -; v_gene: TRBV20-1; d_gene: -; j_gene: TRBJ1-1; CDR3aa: CSAQGYPEAFF; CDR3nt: TGCAGTGCACAGGGTTATCCTGAAGCTTTCTTT
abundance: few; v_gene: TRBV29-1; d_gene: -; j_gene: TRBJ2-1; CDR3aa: CSVKVVGNEQFF; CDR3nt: TGCAGCGTTAAGGTGGTCGGCAATGAGCAGTTCTTC
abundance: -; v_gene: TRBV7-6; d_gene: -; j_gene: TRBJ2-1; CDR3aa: CASSLKWYEQFF; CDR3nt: TGTGCCAGCAGCTTAAAGTGGTATGAGCAGTTCTTC
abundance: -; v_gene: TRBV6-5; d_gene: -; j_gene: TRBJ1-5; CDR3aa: CASSYSGAANQPQHF; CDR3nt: TGTGCCAGCAGTTACTCGGGGGCGGCCAATCAGCCCCAGCATTTT
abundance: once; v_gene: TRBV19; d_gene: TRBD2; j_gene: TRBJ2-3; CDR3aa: CATGDGRGTDTQYF; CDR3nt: TGTGCCACTGGTGACGGGAGGGGGACAGATACGCAGTATTTT
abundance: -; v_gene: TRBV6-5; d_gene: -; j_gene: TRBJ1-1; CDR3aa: CASSYSVLWANTEAFF; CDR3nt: TGTGCCAGCAGTTACTCCGTGTTGTGGGCGAACACTGAAGCTTTCTTT
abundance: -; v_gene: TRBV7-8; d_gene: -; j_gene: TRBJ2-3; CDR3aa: CASSLEGTQYF; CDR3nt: TGTGCCAGCAGCCTAGAGGGTACGCAGTATTTT
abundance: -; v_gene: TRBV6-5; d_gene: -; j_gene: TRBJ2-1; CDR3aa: CASSYEPNMDNEQFF; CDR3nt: TGTGCCAGCAGTTACGAGCCGAACATGGACAATGAGCAGTTCTTC
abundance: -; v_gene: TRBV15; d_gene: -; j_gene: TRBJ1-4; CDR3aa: CATSSPGRVEEKLFF; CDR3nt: TGTGCCACCAGCAGCCCCGGCAGGGTTGAGGAAAAACTGTTTTTT
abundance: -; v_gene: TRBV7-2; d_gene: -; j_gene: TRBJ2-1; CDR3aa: CASSLRLDSNEQFF; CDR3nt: TGTGCCAGCAGCCTACGACTAGACTCCAATGAGCAGTTCTTC
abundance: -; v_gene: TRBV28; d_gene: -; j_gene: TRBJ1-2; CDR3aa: CASSLRGVRAPGYTF; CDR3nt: TGTGCCAGCAGTTTAAGGGGGGTCAGGGCCCCTGGCTACACCTTC
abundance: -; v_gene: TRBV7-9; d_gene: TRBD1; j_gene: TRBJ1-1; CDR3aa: CASSPVFGRGTEAFF; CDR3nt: TGTGCCAGCAGCCCCGTTTTCGGCAGGGGGACTGAAGCTTTCTTT
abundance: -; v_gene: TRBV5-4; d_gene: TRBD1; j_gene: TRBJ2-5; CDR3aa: CASSFQGVETQYF; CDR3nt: TGTGCCAGCAGCTTTCAGGGGGTAGAGACCCAGTACTTC
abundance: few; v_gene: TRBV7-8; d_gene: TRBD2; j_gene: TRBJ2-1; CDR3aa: CASSFRLAEYNEQFF; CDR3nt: TGTGCCAGCAGCTTCAGGCTAGCGGAATACAATGAGCAGTTCTTC
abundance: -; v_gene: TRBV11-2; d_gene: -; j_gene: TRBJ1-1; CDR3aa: CASSLPRQNTEAFF; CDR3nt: TGTGCCAGCAGCCTTCCTCGTCAGAACACTGAAGCTTTCTTT
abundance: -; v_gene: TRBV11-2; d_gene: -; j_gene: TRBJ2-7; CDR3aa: CASSSTGSTYEQYF; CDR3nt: TGTGCCAGCAGCTCTACCGGGAGTACATACGAGCAGTACTTC
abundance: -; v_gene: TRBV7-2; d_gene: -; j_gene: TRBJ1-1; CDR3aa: CASSRNRAGEAFF; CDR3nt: TGTGCCAGCAGCCGAAACAGGGCAGGTGAAGCTTTCTTT
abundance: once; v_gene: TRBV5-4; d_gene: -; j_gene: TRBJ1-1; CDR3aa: CASSLVPGTEAFF; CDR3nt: TGTGCCAGCAGCTTGGTCCCGGGGACTGAAGCTTTCTTT
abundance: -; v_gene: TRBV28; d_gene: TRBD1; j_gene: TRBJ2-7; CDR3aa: CASSTPWRTGTSYEQYF; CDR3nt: TGTGCCAGCAGTACCCCTTGGCGGACAGGGACCTCCTACGAGCAGTACTTC
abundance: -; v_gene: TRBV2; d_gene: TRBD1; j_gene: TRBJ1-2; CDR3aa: CASNYRDRQNYGYTF; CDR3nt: TGTGCCAGCAACTACCGGGACAGACAGAACTATGGCTACACCTTC
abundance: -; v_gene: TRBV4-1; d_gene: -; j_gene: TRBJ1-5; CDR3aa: CASSQERGVGAQHF; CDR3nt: TGCGCCAGCAGCCAAGAGAGGGGGGTTGGGGCCCAGCATTTT